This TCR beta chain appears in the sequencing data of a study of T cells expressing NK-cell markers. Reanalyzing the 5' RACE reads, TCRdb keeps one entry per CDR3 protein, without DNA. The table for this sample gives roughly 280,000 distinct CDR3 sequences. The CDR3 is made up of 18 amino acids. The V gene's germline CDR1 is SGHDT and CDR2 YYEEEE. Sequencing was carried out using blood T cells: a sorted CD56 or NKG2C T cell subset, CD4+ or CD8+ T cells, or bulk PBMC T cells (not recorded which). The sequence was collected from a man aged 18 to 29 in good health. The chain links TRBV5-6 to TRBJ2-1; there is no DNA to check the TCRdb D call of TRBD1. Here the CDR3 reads CASSSITGTGWSYNEQFF.